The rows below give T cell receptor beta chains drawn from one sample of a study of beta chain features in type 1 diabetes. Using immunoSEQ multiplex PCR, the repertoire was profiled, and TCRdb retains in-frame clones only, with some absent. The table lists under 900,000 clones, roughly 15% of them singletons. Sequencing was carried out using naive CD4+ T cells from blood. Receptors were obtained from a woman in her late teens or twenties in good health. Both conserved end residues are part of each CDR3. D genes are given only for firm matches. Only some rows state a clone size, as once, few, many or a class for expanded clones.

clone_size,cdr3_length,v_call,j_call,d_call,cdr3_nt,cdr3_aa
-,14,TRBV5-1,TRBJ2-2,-,TGCGCCAGCAGCTTGGGTGCGAACACCGGGGAGCTGTTTTTT,CASSLGANTGELFF
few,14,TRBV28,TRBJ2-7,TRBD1,TGTGCCAGCAGTCTAGCACAGGGGAGATACGAGCAGTACTTC,CASSLAQGRYEQYF
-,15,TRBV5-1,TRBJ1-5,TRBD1,TGCGCCAGCAGCTTGGCCGGACAGGTAAATCAGCCCCAGCATTTT,CASSLAGQVNQPQHF
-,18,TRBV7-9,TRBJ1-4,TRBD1,TGTGCCAGCAGCTTAGCGCGGGGAGGGGACAGGGGACGAGAAAAACTGTTTTTT,CASSLARGGDRGREKLFF
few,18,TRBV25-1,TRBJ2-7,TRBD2,TGTGCCAGCAGTGACGGGGGGACTAGCGGGAGAGGGGCCTACGAGCAGTACTTC,CASSDGGTSGRGAYEQYF
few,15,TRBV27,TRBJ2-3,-,TGTGCCAGCAGTTTTCCAGGGGCTTTCCCAGATACGCAGTATTTT,CASSFPGAFPDTQYF
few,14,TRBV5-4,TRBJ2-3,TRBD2,TGTGCCAGCAGCTTTCATAGCGGGATAGATACGCAGTATTTT,CASSFHSGIDTQYF
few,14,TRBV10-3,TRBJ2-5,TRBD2,TGTGCCATCAGCCCGACTAGCGGGCAAGAGACCCAGTACTTC,CAISPTSGQETQYF
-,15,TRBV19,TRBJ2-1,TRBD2,TGTGCCAGTAGTGGGAAAGCGGGAGGTCGAGGGGAGCAGTTCTTC,CASSGKAGGRGEQFF
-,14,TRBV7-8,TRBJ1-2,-,TGTGCCAGCAGCTTAGAGTCAGGGATCTATGGCTACACCTTC,CASSLESGIYGYTF
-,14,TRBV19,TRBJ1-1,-,TGTGCCAGTAGGCCGGGCAGCAGGAACACTGAAGCTTTCTTT,CASRPGSRNTEAFF
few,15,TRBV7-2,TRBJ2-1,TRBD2,TGTGCCAGCAGCATATGGGAGGGCCGTGTTAATGAGCAGTTCTTC,CASSIWEGRVNEQFF
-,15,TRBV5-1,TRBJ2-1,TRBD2,TGCGCCAGCAGCTTGCTAGCGGGAGGGGAGTATGAGCAGTTCTTC,CASSLLAGGEYEQFF
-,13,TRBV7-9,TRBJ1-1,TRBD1,TGTGCCAGCAGCGTACAGGGGTCCACTGAAGCTTTCTTT,CASSVQGSTEAFF